The 20 T cell receptor beta chains listed next were all sequenced from one sample in a study of post-analysis software for immune sequencing data (dated by TCRdb to the mid-2010s). These receptors are not linked to any known antigen. Libraries came from PCR. Data came from an Illumina HiSeq 2500. Unique molecular identifiers were incorporated into TCR beta cDNA libraries to reduce PCR and sequencing biases. TCRdb passed the public sequencing reads through fastp at Q25 and MiXCR, retaining productive beta sequences. Every CDR3 protein is listed once, alongside the most common genes and DNA of its rows. The sample includes hundreds of thousands of distinct CDR3 sequences, with roughly 27% observed a single time. The top ten constitute around 0.56% of the sample. The investigation overall reported the following: Patients showed significantly higher frequencies than controls for about 5 TRBV segments, among them TRBV5-6, TRBV5-1 and TRBV20-1.

The sample taken for sequencing was blood. These receptors were collected from a girl under 18 with multiple sclerosis.

In its sample, this clonotype was seen a few times. V gene TRBV6-5 combines with J gene TRBJ1-2, with TRBD1 as a possible D gene (6 bases). Trimming shortened V by 0 bases and J by 2 bases, and 13 bases separated the two germline ends. The CDR3 loop spans 16 amino acids. Germline V gives CDR1 MNHEY, CDR2 SVGAGI. Written as DNA, the CDR3 is TGTGCCAGCAGTTACTCGCTGGCAGGGGAGAACTATGGCTACACCTTC. Translating gives CASSYSLAGENYGYTF.

This chain uses TRBV7-9 with TRBJ1-1, with 8 bases aligning to TRBD1. Germline CDR1 reads SEHNR; CDR2 reads FQNEAQ (reference sequence). There are 15 residues in the CDR3. V was pared by 5 bases and J by 4 bases, with 9 bases of the junction left unmatched. The CDR3 protein is CASSPPTGVTTEAFF. CDR3 bases: TGTGCCAGCAGCCCCCCGACAGGGGTAACCACTGAAGCTTTCTTT.

This chain links TRBV12-3 or TRBV12-4 with TRBJ1-2, with a possible D match to TRBD1 (5 bases). The CDR3 runs 17 residues. V gave up 6 bases and J gave up 4 bases, with 24 bases separating them. The CDR3 reads CASRGTFGTRRGYGYTF. The CDR3 DNA sequence: TGTGCCAGCAGGGGAACTTTCGGGACCCGCCGGGGCTATGGCTACACCTTC.

This clonotype showed up just a few times. The chain is built from TRBV5-5 and TRBJ2-1; 8 bases are a match to TRBD1. The V gene's germline CDR1 is SGHKS and CDR2 YYEKEE (reference sequence). V dropped 5 bases and J dropped 7; count of bases not matched to a gene: 14. This CDR3 region has 16 residues. The CDR3 DNA follows: TGTGCCAGCAGTTTTAGCTGGCAGGGGGCGCGGAATGAGCAGTTCTTC. Its translation is CASSFSWQGARNEQFF. The entire variable domain, with the rest obtained from reference TRBV5-5 and TRBJ2-1, is as follows: DAGVTQSPTHLIKTRGQQVTLRCSPISGHKSVSWYQQVLGQGPQFIFQYYEKEERGRGNFPDRFSARQFPNYSSELNVNALLLGDSALYLCASSFSWQGARNEQFFGPGTRLTVL.

The chain is built from TRBV7-9 and TRBJ2-7; 9 bases fit TRBD2. J lost 5 bases, V lost 11 bases, and 13 bases had no gene match. The germline V gene has CDR1 SEHNR and CDR2 FQNEAQ (reference sequence). This CDR3 has 14 amino acids. For the CDR3, the DNA is TGTGCCCTTAAACGCGGGAGGGCCGTCAACGAGCAGTACTTC. Amino acid sequence: CALKRGRAVNEQYF.

J is TRBJ2-1 and V is TRBV28; TRBD2 matches 13 bases. Germline CDR1 reads MDHEN; CDR2 reads SYDVKM. Trimming removed 5 bases from V and 7 bases from J; junction bases left unmatched: 5. The CDR3 runs to 15 residues. The CDR3 DNA sequence: TGTGCCAGCAGTAAAGGGACTAGCGGGAAAAATGAGCAGTTCTTC. It translates to CASSKGTSGKNEQFF. The full variable domain, its missing parts supplied by reference TRBV28 and TRBJ2-1, is DVKVTQSSRYLVKRTGEKVFLECVQDMDHENMFWYRQDPGLGLRLIYFSYDVKMKEKGDIPEGYSVSREKKERFSLILESASTNQTSMYLCASSKGTSGKNEQFFGPGTRLTVL.

This rearrangement joins TRBV6-5 to TRBJ2-3; D is perhaps TRBD2 (5 bases). Germline assignment: CDR1 MNHEY and CDR2 SVGAGI. This CDR3 contains 15 residues. V lost 0 bases, J lost 4 bases, and 11 bases lay in between. This CDR3 is CASSYSFLASDTQYF. The CDR3 nucleotides are TGTGCCAGCAGTTACTCGTTTTTAGCGTCAGATACGCAGTATTTT.

This chain uses TRBV7-2 with TRBJ2-3; the D gene is possibly TRBD2 (6 bases). Germline V gene lookup returns CDR1 SGHTA and CDR2 FQGNSA. Between the trimmed V and J ends, which lost 9 bases and 5 bases, there was a span of 21 bases. This CDR3 spans 15 amino acids. CDR3 region: CASRESLAPQDTQYF. The DNA of the CDR3 is TGTGCCAGTCGGGAGTCCCTCGCCCCCCAAGATACGCAGTATTTT.

J is TRBJ2-3 and V is TRBV28, with 8 bases aligning to TRBD2. J was trimmed by 3 bases and V by 5 bases; bases with no gene match: 10. Looked up from germline, CDR1 is MDHEN and CDR2 is SYDVKM. This CDR3 contains 16 residues. The CDR3 DNA follows: TGTGCCAGCAGTGGGGAAGCGGGAGACATAACAGATACGCAGTATTTT. It yields the protein CASSGEAGDITDTQYF.

The CDR3 DNA sequence: TGTGCCAGCAGCTTAGGGGAAGGAGATACGCAGTATTTT. Translated, it gives CASSLGEGDTQYF. The chain combines TRBV7-9 with TRBJ2-3, with D uncertain. The V end lost 1 base, the J end lost 5 bases, and 7 bases lay between the germline ends. Germline V gene sequence: CDR1 SEHNR, CDR2 FQNEAQ (reference sequence). There are 13 residues in the CDR3.

The J gene is TRBJ2-1, the V gene TRBV24-1; the match to TRBD2 covers 7 bases. The trim removed 3 bases at V and 9 bases at J, leaving 10 bases unmatched. Germline V CDR1 and CDR2: KGHDR, SFDVKD. The CDR3 has 15 residues. This chain's CDR3 is CATSDRDYLGSEQFF. CDR3 nucleotides: TGTGCCACCAGTGATAGGGACTACCTGGGGTCTGAGCAGTTCTTC.

The chain combines TRBV7-9 with TRBJ2-3, with 8 positions matching TRBD2. The CDR3 sequence is 15 residues long. CDR1 SEHNR and CDR2 FQNEAQ come from the germline V gene (reference sequence). The trim removed 6 bases at V and 5 bases at J, leaving 10 bases unmatched. The chain's CDR3 is CASRPPGGLEDTQYF. CDR3 nucleotide sequence: TGTGCCAGCAGACCCCCGGGGGGGCTGGAAGATACGCAGTATTTT.

As regards this clonotype: The junction differs from germline at one of its ends, possibly a read error. The chain joins TRBV10-3 to TRBJ2-1; a weak D match, TRBD2 (6 bases). The CDR3 spans 14 residues. Germline V gives CDR1 ENHRY, CDR2 SYGVKD. The CDR3 region is CAISGTGDYNKQFF. The CDR3 coding sequence is TGTGCCATATCCGGGACTGGCGATTACAATAAGCAGTTCTTC.

This clonotype has ten or more counts. The chain links TRBV7-2 to TRBJ2-4; 8 bases fit TRBD1. The trim removed 4 bases at V and 9 bases at J, leaving 5 bases unmatched. The CDR3 totals 13 residues. CDR1 is SGHTA and CDR2 is FQGNSA in the germline V gene. Here the CDR3 DNA reads TGTGCCAGCAGCTCCCAGGGGGCGACCATTCAGTACTTC. It codes for CASSSQGATIQYF.

The chain uses TRBV6-5 and TRBJ1-4; the D gene is possibly TRBD1 (6 bases). The CDR3 is 17 residues long. CDR1 MNHEY and CDR2 SVGAGI come from the germline V gene. V lost 2 bases and J 4 bases, leaving 17 bases between the germline ends. The CDR3 reads CASSYVHRGQINEKLFF. Written as DNA, the CDR3 is TGTGCCAGCAGTTACGTTCATCGGGGGCAGATTAATGAAAAACTGTTTTTT.

This chain joins TRBV2 and TRBJ2-7, with TRBD1 identical over 9 bases. Germline loops: CDR1 SNHLY, CDR2 FYNNEI. V shed 6 bases and J 7 bases; nucleotides not matched to a gene: 16. This CDR3 is 16 amino acids long. The CDR3 reads CASSPLRGQGLVEQYF. In DNA form, the CDR3 reads TGTGCCAGCAGCCCACTTAGGGGACAGGGATTGGTTGAGCAGTACTTC.

This clonotype has more than one count but fewer than ten. The gene calls are TRBV19 and TRBJ2-3, with D hard to call. The V end lost 3 bases, the J end lost 3 bases, and 13 bases lay between the germline ends. Germline-derived CDR1 and CDR2 are LNHDA and SQIVND (reference sequence). This CDR3 spans 15 amino acids. CDR3 amino acids: CASSIRTSTTDTQYF. The CDR3, as DNA: TGTGCCAGTAGTATCCGGACCTCAACGACAGATACGCAGTATTTT.

Concerning this clonotype itself: The junction departs from germline at one end; a sequencing error may be responsible. The chain couples TRBV10-3 to TRBJ2-3, with 7 bases aligning to TRBD2. Germline CDR1 and CDR2: ENHRY and SYGVKD. The CDR3 length is 17 residues. The DNA for the CDR3 is TGTGCCATCAGGTCGATGGGCGGGGGTATGAACACAGATATGCAGTATTTT. This codes for CAIRSMGGGMNTDMQYF.

This clonotype was recorded a few times. The rearrangement links TRBV20-1 to TRBJ2-4; 10 bases match TRBD2. The CDR3 totals 18 residues. The ends lost 1 base at V and 0 bases at J; junction bases unmatched: 9. Germline V gene data show CDR1 as DFQATT and CDR2 as SNEGSKA (reference sequence). The DNA of the CDR3 is TGCAGTGCTAGAGCGCCTAGCGGGAGTAGGGTAGCCAAAAACATTCAGTACTTC. Its protein is CSARAPSGSRVAKNIQYF.

This clonotype turned up a few times. One end of the junction does not line up with germline, which may come from a read error. This sequence joins TRBV20-1 and TRBJ2-7; possibly TRBD2 for D (6 bases). Germline values: CDR1 DFQATT, CDR2 SNEGSKA (reference sequence). This CDR3 contains 13 residues. This CDR3 reads CCAEPGLSYEQYF. The CDR3 DNA reads TGCTGTGCTGAGCCGGGACTCTCCTACGAGCAGTACTTC.